This T cell receptor beta chain came from a study of regulatory T cells in long-lasting Graves disease. According to the study, TCR beta libraries were built with iRepertoire HTBI primers and CDR3-region Arm-PCR. One entry per CDR3 protein results from TCRdb running MiXCR on the multiplex PCR reads. Altogether approximately 470,000 distinct CDR3 sequences are present, less than 25% being singletons, with the ten largest covering about 7.8%. CDR1 is MNHEY, CDR2 SVGAGI, per germline. The CDR3 totals 14 residues. Trimming stripped 2 bases from V and 5 bases from J, with 12 bases between. As to time point: persistent/refractory GD, antithyroid drugs over 5 years with positive TRAb. Following extraction of RNA from PBMCs, that RNA was used to make the TCR library.

This chain connects TRBV6-5 to TRBJ2-5, with D hard to call. This receptor was obtained from a female donor with Graves disease. The specimen comprised peripheral blood mononuclear cells (PBMCs), sampled when the disease was refractory, from a patient treated with antithyroid drugs. The CDR3 DNA reads as TGTGCCAGCAGTTACGGCCCTTACGGGGAGACCCAGTACTTC. Protein: CASSYGPYGETQYF.